The 3 T cell receptor beta chains given below trace back to one sample, sequenced in a study of blood T cell repertoires in COVID-19 (dated by TCRdb to the early 2020s). The library was built by means of the immunoSEQ multiplex PCR assay. TCRdb's version of the immuneACCESS table is confined to in-frame rearrangements and falls short of the full clone set. An unresolved V gene accounts for under half of the shortfall where checked; the remainder is of unknown origin. A total of about 300,000 clones appear in this sample, 90% of them only once. The top ten clonotypes cover over 5% of the sample. Sequenced input: peripheral blood. The receptors were sampled from a woman aged 50 to 60 with COVID-19, enrolled during active disease.

The chain joins TRBV3-1 (or the pseudogene TRBV3-2) to TRBJ1-1, with a weak D call TRBD1 (6 bases). Looked up from germline, CDR1 is LGHDT and CDR2 is YNNKEL (reference sequence). The V gene lost 1 base and the J gene lost 11 bases, with 11 bases spanning the gap. This CDR3 contains 12 residues. DNA of the CDR3: TGTGCCAGCAGCCAAGGACAGGTTGGTGCTTTCTTT. Translated, it gives CASSQGQVGAFF.

The chain employs TRBV15 and TRBJ2-2; 8 bases are shared with TRBD2. The CDR3 loop spans 14 amino acids. The germline gives CDR1 LNHNV, CDR2 YYDKDF (reference sequence). Trimming removed 3 bases from V and 5 bases from J; junction bases left unmatched: 2. The CDR3 sequence: CATSSGGATGELFF. The DNA for the CDR3 is TGTGCCACCAGCAGCGGGGGGGCGACCGGGGAGCTGTTTTTT. Variable domain in full (rest from reference TRBV15 and TRBJ2-2): DAMVIQNPRYQVTQFGKPVTLSCSQTLNHNVMYWYQQKSSQAPKLLFHYYDKDFNNEADTPDNFQSRRPNTSFCFLDIRSPGLGDTAMYLCATSSGGATGELFFGEGSRLTVL.

This clone was picked up one time. CDR3 protein: CATSRDLQVGQPQHF. CDR3 coding DNA: TGTGCCACCAGCAGAGATTTACAGGTAGGGCAGCCCCAGCATTTT. The chain has TRBV15 and TRBJ1-5; TRBD1 might be the D (5 bases). CDR3 size: 15 residues. Germline assignment: CDR1 LNHNV and CDR2 YYDKDF (reference sequence). Trimming pared 0 bases from V and 7 bases from J, leaving 13 bases between.